The rows below give T cell receptor beta chains drawn from one sample of a study of cytotoxic CD8 clonotypes in ibrutinib-treated CLL. Generated by immunoSEQ multiplex PCR, the TCRdb table keeps only in-frame clones and is missing some. The repertoire holds roughly 150,000 clones, with about 88% as singletons. Sequencing used PBMCs, obtained at disease progression, from a patient treated with ibrutinib. These receptors were taken from a human donor with chronic lymphocytic leukemia. The CDR3 runs from the conserved cysteine through the conserved F or W. A D gene is named only where the DNA matches it firmly.

j_gene	d_gene	v_gene	CDR3aa	CDR3nt
TRBJ1-5	TRBD1	TRBV5-1	CASSFGGLGQGGISAQHF	TGCGCCAGCAGCTTCGGCGGCCTGGGACAGGGCGGAATTTCGGCCCAGCATTTT
TRBJ2-3	.	TRBV5-1	CASSLEGFGEDTQYF	TGCGCCAGCAGCTTAGAGGGGTTTGGAGAGGATACGCAGTATTTT
TRBJ1-4	TRBD1	TRBV5-1	CASSVRTGGESNEKLFF	TGCGCCAGCAGCGTAAGGACAGGGGGCGAATCTAATGAAAAACTGTTTTTT
TRBJ2-1	.	TRBV11-1	CASSPAHEQFF	TGTGCCAGCAGCCCAGCGCATGAGCAGTTCTTC
TRBJ1-2	.	TRBV10-3	CAISEPKGLEGTNYGYTF	TGTGCCATCAGTGAGCCGAAGGGACTTGAGGGGACTAACTATGGCTACACCTTC
TRBJ1-3	.	TRBV27	CASSLSSTSPGNTIYF	TGTGCCAGCAGTTTATCGAGTACCTCCCCTGGAAACACCATATATTTT
TRBJ1-2	.	TRBV5-1	CASSLQRGGRYTF	TGCGCCAGCAGCTTGCAAAGGGGAGGACGCTACACCTTC
TRBJ1-2	TRBD1	TRBV29-1	CSVGAGGSEYGYTF	TGCAGCGTTGGGGCAGGGGGTTCGGAGTATGGCTACACCTTC
TRBJ1-1	.	TRBV12-5	CASGFTQDTEAFF	TGTGCTAGTGGTTTTACCCAGGACACTGAAGCTTTCTTT
TRBJ1-2	TRBD1	TRBV19	CASYFGTGSGYTF	TGTGCCAGCTATTTCGGGACAGGGTCTGGCTACACCTTC
TRBJ2-5	.	TRBV7-7	CASKLETQYF	TGTGCTAGTAAATTAGAGACCCAGTACTTC
TRBJ2-1	.	TRBV9	CASSVEVGSGIPREQFF	TGTGCCAGCAGCGTAGAGGTGGGGTCCGGGATACCCCGTGAGCAGTTCTTC
TRBJ1-1	.	TRBV21-1	CASRGDWDSGTEAFF	TGTGCCAGCAGGGGGGATTGGGACAGCGGGACTGAAGCTTTCTTT
TRBJ1-4	.	TRBV2	CASSVEAIREKLFF	TGTGCCAGCAGTGTCGAAGCAATTCGTGAAAAACTGTTTTTT